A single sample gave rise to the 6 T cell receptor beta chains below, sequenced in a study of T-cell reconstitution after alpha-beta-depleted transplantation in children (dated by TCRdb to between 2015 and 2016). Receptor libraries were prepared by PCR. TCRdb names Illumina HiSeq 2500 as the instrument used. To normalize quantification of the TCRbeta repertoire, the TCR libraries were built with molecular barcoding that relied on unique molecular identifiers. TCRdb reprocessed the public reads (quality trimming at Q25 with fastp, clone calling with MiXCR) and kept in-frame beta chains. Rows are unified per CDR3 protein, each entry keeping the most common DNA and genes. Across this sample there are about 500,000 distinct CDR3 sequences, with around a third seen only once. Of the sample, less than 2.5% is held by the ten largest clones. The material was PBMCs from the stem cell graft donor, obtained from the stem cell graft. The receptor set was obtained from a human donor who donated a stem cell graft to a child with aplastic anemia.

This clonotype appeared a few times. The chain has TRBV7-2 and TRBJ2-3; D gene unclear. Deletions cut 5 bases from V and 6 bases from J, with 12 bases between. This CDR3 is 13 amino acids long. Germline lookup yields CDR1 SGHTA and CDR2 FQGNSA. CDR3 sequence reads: CASSPALRDTQYF. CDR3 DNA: TGTGCCAGCAGCCCAGCCCTAAGGGATACGCAGTATTTT.

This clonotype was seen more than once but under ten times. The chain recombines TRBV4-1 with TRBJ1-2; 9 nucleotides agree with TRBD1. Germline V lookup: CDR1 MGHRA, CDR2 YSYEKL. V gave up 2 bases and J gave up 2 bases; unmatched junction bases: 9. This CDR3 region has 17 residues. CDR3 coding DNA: TGCGCCAGCAGCCAAACGATGGGACAGGGTGTCAACTATGGCTACACCTTC. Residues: CASSQTMGQGVNYGYTF.

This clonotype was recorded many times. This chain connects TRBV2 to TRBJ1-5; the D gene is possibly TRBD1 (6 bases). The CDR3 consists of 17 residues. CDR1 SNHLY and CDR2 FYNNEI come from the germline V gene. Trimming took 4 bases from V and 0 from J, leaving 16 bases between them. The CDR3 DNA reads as TGTGCCAGCAGTGGGGACATCAAACGCTATAGCAATCAGCCCCAGCATTTT. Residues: CASSGDIKRYSNQPQHF. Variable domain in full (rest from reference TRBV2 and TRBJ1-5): EPEVTQTPSHQVTQMGQEVILRCVPISNHLYFYWYRQILGQKVEFLVSFYNNEISEKSEIFDDQFSVERPDGSNFTLKIRSTKLEDSAMYFCASSGDIKRYSNQPQHFGDGTRLSIL.

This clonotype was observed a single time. CDR3 protein: CASSTGDRTTGELFF. Here the CDR3 DNA reads TGTGCCAGTAGTACGGGGGACAGGACCACCGGGGAGCTGTTTTTT. The gene calls are TRBV19 and TRBJ2-2; 8 bases agree with TRBD1. CDR1 LNHDA and CDR2 SQIVND come from the germline V gene (reference sequence). This CDR3 contains 15 residues. The trim removed 4 bases at V and 4 bases at J, leaving 5 bases unmatched.

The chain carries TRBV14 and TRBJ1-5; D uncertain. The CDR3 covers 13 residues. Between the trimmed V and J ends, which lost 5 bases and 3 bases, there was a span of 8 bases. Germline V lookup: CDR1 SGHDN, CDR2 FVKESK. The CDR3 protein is CASSVGYNQPQHF. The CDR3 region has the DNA TGTGCCAGCAGCGTCGGCTACAATCAGCCCCAGCATTTT.

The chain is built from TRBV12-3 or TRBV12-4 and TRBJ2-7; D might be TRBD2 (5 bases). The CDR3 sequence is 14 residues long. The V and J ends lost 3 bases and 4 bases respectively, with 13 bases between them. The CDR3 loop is CASSFGPRVYEQYF. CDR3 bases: TGTGCCAGCAGTTTTGGACCGAGGGTATACGAGCAGTACTTC.